A few counts support the clone carrying this TCR beta chain. The antigen remains unidentified. These data belong to a study of T cells after yellow fever vaccination. Study information: With SMART-Seq v4 Ultra Low Input, the fractions containing low cell numbers were prepared.

Germline CDR1 SGHDT, CDR2 YYEEEE. The CDR3 spans 15 residues. Trimming at V came to 4 bases and at J to 2 bases, leaving 7 bases not matched to a gene. Each CDR3 protein gets one entry after TCRdb re-called the 5' RACE reads with MiXCR. The sample consists of 240,000 or so distinct CDR3 sequences, 6.9% of them appearing once. Study observations and caveats: Abundant clonotypes from the bulk population could contaminate FACS-sorted repertoires. A weaker but faster secondary response was observed, peaking on day 5 versus 15. A large majority of primary-vaccination clones showed up again after the booster (under 98% CD4, around 85% CD8).

Sequencing used CD4+ T cells sorted from PBMCs, obtained 15 days after the yellow fever booster vaccination. The rearrangement uses TRBV5-6 and TRBJ2-3, with 7 bases identical to TRBD1. The TCR originated in a man aged 25-45 years who received the YFV17D yellow fever vaccine. For the CDR3, the DNA is TGTGCCAGCAGCCAAGGGGGCACACCCACAGATACGCAGTATTTT. Amino acids: CASSQGGTPTDTQYF.